This T cell receptor beta chain was sequenced in a study of shared clonotypes between healthy human individuals. Study at large: The people who gave samples were a couple of women and three men aged 18 to 49. Findings of the study overall: Large sequencing depth failed to make sorted-subset sequencing complete, rarefaction showed.

Turning to this clone: As yet, its antigen is unknown.

Several immunoSEQ plates received, in even portions, the genomic DNA of each subset. The table came from immunoSEQ multiplex PCR; TCRdb's copy has only in-frame clones and leaves some out. The table has fewer than 1.8 million clones, about 98.5% seen once. This CDR3 contains 17 residues. Germline lookup yields CDR1 SGHAT and CDR2 FQNNGV. V lost 0 bases and J lost 10, with 24 bases in between. CD45RA-negative memory and CD45RA+ naive subsets were split from the CD4+ cells. Material for sequencing was naive CD4+ T cells sorted from blood. As to subset: CD45RA+ positively selected. The receptor's source is a man aged 30 to 39 in good health. This rearrangement joins TRBV11-2 to TRBJ2-5, with D possibly being TRBD2 (5 bases). The CDR3 DNA follows: TGTGCCAGCAGCTTAGATTTTCCAGCGGCAACTTCTTTGGACCAGTACTTC. The encoded protein is CASSLDFPAATSLDQYF.